The 23 T cell receptor beta chains below all came from one sample that was sequenced in a study of blood T cell repertoires in COVID-19. TCRdb keeps only in-frame clones here, not all; method: immunoSEQ multiplex PCR. The sample includes a few hundred thousand clones, roughly 90% seen only once; the top ten take about 4.5%. Sample: PBMCs or T cells enriched from blood (not recorded which). The receptors originated from a woman aged 25 to 39 who had been exposed to COVID-19.

The CDR3 loop is CSARDIYTGELFF. Written as DNA, the CDR3 is TGCAGCGCCCGGGACATATACACCGGGGAGCTGTTTTTT. This rearrangement joins TRBV29-1 to TRBJ2-2; perhaps TRBD1 as D (6 bases). This CDR3 spans 13 amino acids. CDR1 SQVTM and CDR2 ANQGSEA come from the germline V gene. Trimming shortened V by 7 bases and J by 3 bases, and 12 bases separated the two germline ends.

A single count supports this clone. V gene TRBV3-1 (or the pseudogene TRBV3-2) combines with J gene TRBJ2-3; D might be TRBD1 (5 bases). V lost 2 bases and J lost 6, with 12 bases in between. The germline V gene has CDR1 LGHDT and CDR2 YNNKEL (reference sequence). The CDR3 has 14 residues. Here the CDR3 DNA reads TGTGCCAGCAGCCAATCGATTCACAGGGATACGCAGTATTTT. Its protein is CASSQSIHRDTQYF.

The V call is TRBV7-9, the J call TRBJ2-1; 9 bases map to TRBD1. Germline V CDR1 and CDR2: SEHNR, FQNEAQ (reference sequence). V shed 5 bases and J 6 bases; nucleotides not matched to a gene: 8. This CDR3 is built from 15 residues. CDR3 sequence: CASSHGQGRPNEQFF. CDR3 DNA: TGTGCCAGCAGCCATGGACAGGGGCGACCCAATGAGCAGTTCTTC.

V gene TRBV19 combines with J gene TRBJ2-2, with D possibly being TRBD1 (5 bases). This CDR3 is 14 amino acids long. CDR1 LNHDA and CDR2 SQIVND come from the germline V gene (reference sequence). Trimming pared 5 bases from V and 1 base from J, leaving 8 bases between. The CDR3 DNA sequence: TGTGCCAGTAGTGTTCAGGGGAACACCGGGGAGCTGTTTTTT. Translation: CASSVQGNTGELFF.

The genes are TRBV19 and TRBJ2-7; TRBD1 might be the D (6 bases). Germline V gene sequence: CDR1 LNHDA, CDR2 SQIVND (reference sequence). The CDR3 length is 15 residues. V was pared by 5 bases and J by 3 bases, with 17 bases between. In DNA, the CDR3 is TGTGCCAGTAGTGCGGACAGAGGGGGTCTCTACGAGCAGTACTTC. It codes for CASSADRGGLYEQYF. Using reference TRBV19 and TRBJ2-7 for the parts outside the CDR3, the full variable domain is DGGITQSPKYLFRKEGQNVTLSCEQNLNHDAMYWYRQDPGQGLRLIYYSQIVNDFQKGDIAEGYSVSREKKESFPLTVTSAQKNPTAFYLCASSADRGGLYEQYFGPGTRLTVT.

This chain links TRBV6-5 with TRBJ1-1; weak D call: TRBD1 (5 bases). The V and J ends lost 6 bases and 1 base respectively, with 9 bases between them. Germline V lookup: CDR1 MNHEY, CDR2 SVGAGI. The CDR3 is made up of 13 amino acids. The CDR3 sequence: CASRRTGNTEAFF. The CDR3 nucleotides read TGTGCCAGCAGGCGAACAGGGAACACTGAAGCTTTCTTT.

The chain has TRBV5-6 and TRBJ2-4; 8 bases are shared with TRBD2. This CDR3 spans 17 amino acids. The germline CDR1 and CDR2 sequences are SGHDT and YYEEEE. V dropped 0 bases and J dropped 1; count of bases not matched to a gene: 6. The CDR3 nucleotides read TGTGCCAGCAGCTTGGGTGAGCGGGGGCTCGCCAAAAACATTCAGTACTTC. Translated: CASSLGERGLAKNIQYF.

The rearrangement uses TRBV21-1 and TRBJ1-2; TRBD1, the table's D call, was not compared with the DNA. TRBV21-1 is an annotated pseudogene. CDR3 length: 14 amino acids. DNA of the CDR3: TGTGCCAGCAGCTACCCGACAAGCCGCCGGAACTACACCTTC. It encodes CASSYPTSRRNYTF.

The chain recombines TRBV19 with TRBJ1-3; the D is unclear. Trimming stripped 0 bases from V and 8 bases from J, with 11 bases between. CDR1 is LNHDA and CDR2 is SQIVND in the germline V gene (reference sequence). There are 14 residues in the CDR3. The CDR3 here is CASSIDRGRDTIYF. The DNA for the CDR3 is TGTGCCAGTAGTATAGACCGGGGTCGGGACACCATATATTTT.

In DNA form, the CDR3 reads TGTGCCTGGAGGAGAAATCAGCCCCAGCATTTT. Amino acids: CAWRRNQPQHF. The chain carries TRBV30 and TRBJ1-5; D gene ambiguous. Germline lookup yields CDR1 GTSNPN and CDR2 SVGIG (reference sequence). Trimming removed 3 bases at V and 4 bases at J, with 4 bases between. This CDR3 has 11 amino acids. Based on the CDR3 plus reference TRBV30 and TRBJ1-5, the full variable domain is SQTIHQWPATLVQPVGSPLSLECTVEGTSNPNLYWYRQAAGRGLQLLFYSVGIGQISSEVPQNLSASRPQDRQFILSSKKLLLSDSGFYLCAWRRNQPQHFGDGTRLSIL.

The chain links TRBV5-6 to TRBJ1-5; D is possibly TRBD1 (5 bases). Looked up from germline, CDR1 is SGHDT and CDR2 is YYEEEE. The CDR3 is made up of 14 amino acids. V lost 4 bases and J 4 bases, leaving 12 bases between the germline ends. CDR3 nucleotides: TGTGCCAGCAGCCCCTCGGGGGGGAATCAGCCCCAGCATTTT. Its translation is CASSPSGGNQPQHF.

The chain couples TRBV4-2 to TRBJ2-5; 10 bases are a match to TRBD2. J gave up 2 bases and V 3 bases, and 3 bases lay outside the gene matches. The length of the CDR3 is 15 residues. CDR1 is LGHNA and CDR2 is YNFKEQ in the germline V gene. The CDR3 spells CASSHASGGQETQYF. The CDR3 nucleotides read TGTGCCAGCAGCCATGCTAGCGGGGGACAAGAGACCCAGTACTTC.

The V and J genes are TRBV6-5 and TRBJ1-5; 7 positions agree with TRBD1. J was trimmed by 0 bases and V by 5 bases; bases with no gene match: 4. Germline V gene lookup returns CDR1 MNHEY and CDR2 SVGAGI. The CDR3 sequence is 15 residues long. The CDR3 protein is CASSTGAVSNQPQHF. Written as DNA, the CDR3 is TGTGCCAGCAGTACAGGGGCCGTTAGCAATCAGCCCCAGCATTTT.

The chain recombines TRBV3-1 (or the pseudogene TRBV3-2) with TRBJ2-1; tentatively, D is TRBD1 (5 bases). Between the trimmed V and J ends, which lost 2 bases and 9 bases, there was a span of 14 bases. In germline, CDR1 is LGHDT, CDR2 YNNKEL (reference sequence). CDR3 length: 14 residues. The CDR3 protein is CASSQSQVAAEQFF. In DNA form, the CDR3 reads TGTGCCAGCAGCCAATCACAGGTCGCGGCTGAGCAGTTCTTC.

The genes are TRBV12-3 or TRBV12-4 and TRBJ1-2; the D gene is possibly TRBD1 (5 bases). The CDR3 has 13 residues. Trimming took off 3 bases at V and 4 bases at J, with 9 bases between the two ends. CDR3 residues: CASSFDRGYGYTF. For the CDR3, the DNA is TGTGCCAGCAGTTTTGACAGAGGCTATGGCTACACCTTC.

A few counts support this clone. This chain uses TRBV29-1 with TRBJ2-1, with D perhaps matching TRBD2 (5 bases). This CDR3 contains 14 residues. Between the trimmed V and J ends, which lost 0 bases and 15 bases, there was a span of 21 bases. Per the germline V gene, CDR1 is SQVTM and CDR2 is ANQGSEA. The chain's CDR3 is CSVEDLGARGTRFF. DNA of the CDR3: TGCAGCGTTGAAGATCTCGGCGCACGGGGTACCCGGTTCTTC.

The CDR3 loop is CASSVVRNTIYF. The CDR3, as DNA: TGTGCCAGCAGCGTAGTCAGAAACACCATATATTTT. J is TRBJ1-3 and V is TRBV9; no clear D. The CDR3 is made up of 12 amino acids. Germline lookup yields CDR1 SGDLS and CDR2 YYNGEE. V dropped 0 bases and J dropped 5 bases, with 3 bases sitting between them. Filled out from reference TRBV9 and TRBJ1-3, the complete variable domain reads DSGVTQTPKHLITATGQRVTLRCSPRSGDLSVYWYQQSLDQGLQFLIQYYNGEERAKGNILERFSAQQFPDLHSELNLSSLELGDSALYFCASSVVRNTIYFGEGSWLTVV.

The chain couples TRBV7-9 to TRBJ1-2; D remains ambiguous. Germline values: CDR1 SEHNR, CDR2 FQNEAQ (reference sequence). The CDR3 spans 11 residues. Trimming stripped 5 bases from V and 5 bases from J, with 6 bases between. CDR3 in DNA: TGTGCCAGCAGCAGCCTATATGGCTACACCTTC. Protein sequence: CASSSLYGYTF.

The chain combines TRBV28 with TRBJ2-7, with 11 bases aligning to TRBD2. This CDR3 is 15 amino acids long. The J segment lost 2 bases and the V segment lost 5 bases, leaving 5 bases of the junction unmatched. Germline CDR1 reads MDHEN; CDR2 reads SYDVKM. The CDR3 is CASSLLAGDPYEQYF. The CDR3 coding sequence is TGTGCCAGCAGTCTACTAGCGGGGGACCCCTACGAGCAGTACTTC.

This chain joins TRBV19 and TRBJ1-6, with TRBD1 identical over 7 bases. CDR3 length: 16 amino acids. Unmatched junction bases numbered 18, after V lost 6 bases and J lost 13 bases. Germline CDR1 reads LNHDA; CDR2 reads SQIVND (reference sequence). CDR3 bases: TGTGCCAGTAGCCCACATGGGGCGGGACAGATTTTCCCCCTCCACTTT. This sequence encodes CASSPHGAGQIFPLHF.

This clone has at least ten counts. This chain links TRBV30 with TRBJ1-2, with 11 nucleotides matching TRBD1. CDR1 and CDR2 (germline): GTSNPN, SVGIG (reference sequence). This CDR3 has 14 amino acids. J was trimmed by 7 bases and V by 3 bases; bases with no gene match: 7. The CDR3 region has the DNA TGTGCCTGGAGAGGGACAGGGGGATCTGGTGGCTACACCTTC. Translating gives CAWRGTGGSGGYTF.

The rearrangement joins TRBV13 to TRBJ1-6, with no clear D. This CDR3 is 12 amino acids long. Between the trimmed V and J ends, which lost 7 bases and 13 bases, there was a span of 14 bases. Germline loops: CDR1 PRHDT, CDR2 FYEKMQ (reference sequence). The CDR3 coding sequence is TGTGCCAGCATGCGCCCTAACGTTCCCCTCCACTTT. Its protein is CASMRPNVPLHF.

The rearrangement uses TRBV9 and TRBJ2-1; 7 bases align to TRBD2. The V gene's germline CDR1 is SGDLS and CDR2 YYNGEE. The CDR3 has 15 residues. The V and J ends lost 0 bases and 9 bases, in that order; junction bases with no gene match: 9. CDR3 in DNA: TGTGCCAGCAGCGTAGCTCCGGGGACTATTTCTGAGCAGTTCTTC. It codes for CASSVAPGTISEQFF.